The sample holds one count of the clone carrying this TCR beta chain. The data originate from a study of shared clonotypes between healthy human individuals. Naivety among CD8 cells was defined by CD45RO negativity and positive CCR7 selection, thereby excluding terminally differentiated effector memory CD45RA+ cells. Libraries were prepared by immunoSEQ multiplex PCR; TCRdb keeps only in-frame clonotypes and omits some of them. The sample yields some 2.1 million clones, over 85% seen once. V shed 0 bases and J shed 5 bases, with 17 bases lying between them. Germline assignment: CDR1 SGHNT and CDR2 YYREEE (reference sequence). The CDR3 has 16 residues.

Specimen: naive CD8+ T cells from PBMCs. The TCR originated in a young man in good health. Some clones in this sample may be carry-over from other donors' samples. The chain joins TRBV5-4 to TRBJ2-5; D remains unclear. The CDR3 bases are TGTGCCAGCAGCTTGGTGTTAGTTAACCGACCGGAGACCCAGTACTTC. Residues: CASSLVLVNRPETQYF.